The 32 T cell receptor beta chains reported below all come from one sample, sequenced in a study of identical twins. Using its own MiXCR run on the 5' RACE reads, TCRdb lists one record per CDR3 protein. The sample has 500,000 to 550,000 distinct CDR3 sequences; roughly 21% are singletons. These records were also assigned to another study, of T cells expressing NK-cell markers.

Input material: CD4+ T cells sorted from blood. These receptor sequences come from a woman under 30 in good health.

This clonotype was picked up a small number of times. The chain employs TRBV30 and TRBJ2-7; 7 bases are shared with TRBD2. J was trimmed by 0 bases and V by 2 bases; bases with no gene match: 7. This CDR3 spans 15 amino acids. CDR1 and CDR2 from the germline V gene are GTSNPN and SVGIG (reference sequence). The CDR3: CAWSPPSGSSYEQYF. The CDR3, as DNA: TGTGCCTGGAGTCCCCCTAGCGGAAGCTCCTACGAGCAGTACTTC.

This clonotype turned up a few times. The chain combines TRBV20-1 with TRBJ2-4; D ambiguous. The length of the CDR3 is 13 residues. V dropped 1 base and J dropped 7 bases, with 11 bases sitting between them. Looked up from germline, CDR1 is DFQATT and CDR2 is SNEGSKA (reference sequence). The CDR3 DNA sequence: TGCAGTGCTAGAGGGTTAGCCTGGAACATTCAGTACTTC. This codes for CSARGLAWNIQYF.

This clonotype was picked up a small number of times. This chain uses TRBV5-1 with TRBJ2-7; D unclear. Germline assignment: CDR1 SGHRS and CDR2 YFSETQ. The CDR3 has 14 amino acids. Trimming took 1 base from V and 1 from J, leaving 9 bases between them. This CDR3 reads CASSLLVGSYEQYF. The CDR3 DNA reads TGCGCCAGCAGCTTGCTCGTTGGGTCCTACGAGCAGTACTTC.

The V gene is TRBV29-1, the J gene TRBJ2-7; D ambiguous. CDR3 length: 12 amino acids. V gave up 4 bases and J gave up 1 base, with 8 bases separating them. CDR1 SQVTM and CDR2 ANQGSEA come from the germline V gene. DNA of the CDR3: TGCAGCGTTGGGACGGAGTCCTACGAGCAGTACTTC. It codes for CSVGTESYEQYF.

V is TRBV5-1 and J is TRBJ2-5; D remains unclear. Germline V gene lookup returns CDR1 SGHRS and CDR2 YFSETQ. Trimming removed 0 bases from V and 2 bases from J, with 11 bases in between. The CDR3 consists of 15 residues. Here the CDR3 DNA reads TGCGCCAGCAGCTTGGCCGAGGCCACTCAAGAGACCCAGTACTTC. This encodes CASSLAEATQETQYF.

A few counts support this clonotype. The chain has TRBV20-1 and TRBJ2-1; 7 nucleotides line up with TRBD2. This CDR3 comprises 13 residues. Germline V gives CDR1 DFQATT, CDR2 SNEGSKA (reference sequence). Unmatched junction bases numbered 2, after V lost 4 bases and J lost 2 bases. The DNA for the CDR3 is TGCAGTGCTACCAGCGGGGCCTACAATGAGCAGTTCTTC. Its protein is CSATSGAYNEQFF.

This clonotype has a handful of counts. The chain is built from TRBV6-1 and TRBJ1-1; D call uncertain. The V gene's germline CDR1 is MNHNS and CDR2 SASEGT. This CDR3 has 14 residues. V shed 7 bases and J shed 5 bases, with 17 bases lying between them. The CDR3 reads CASNVLSRRTEAFF. In nucleotides, the CDR3 is TGTGCCAGCAACGTACTCAGCAGGCGTACTGAAGCTTTCTTT.

The J gene is TRBJ2-7, the V gene TRBV10-1; D not certain. V gave up 4 bases and J gave up 3 bases, with 16 bases separating them. The CDR3 is 15 amino acids. Per germline, CDR1 WNHNN and CDR2 SYGVQD (reference sequence). CDR3 residues: CASSGHSVLGYEQYF. The CDR3 DNA sequence: TGCGCCAGCAGTGGTCACAGCGTTCTGGGCTACGAGCAGTACTTC.

The sample holds a few counts of this clonotype. The chain has TRBV29-1 and TRBJ1-5, with D tentatively TRBD1 (5 bases). Trimming shortened V by 5 bases and J by 6 bases, and 14 bases separated the two germline ends. The CDR3 has 13 amino acids. Germline loops: CDR1 SQVTM, CDR2 ANQGSEA. CDR3 DNA sequence: TGCAGCGTTAGCGGGGACCGGAGTCAGCCCCAGCATTTT. As protein: CSVSGDRSQPQHF. Full variable domain (remainder filled in from reference TRBV29-1 and TRBJ1-5): SAVISQKPSRDICQRGTSLTIQCQVDSQVTMMFWYRQQPGQSLTLIATANQGSEATYESGFVIDKFPISRPNLTFSTLTVSNMSPEDSSIYLCSVSGDRSQPQHFGDGTRLSIL.

V is TRBV20-1 and J is TRBJ2-7; TRBD2 might be the D (6 bases). Germline V gene sequence: CDR1 DFQATT, CDR2 SNEGSKA (reference sequence). The V end was cut by 3 bases, the J end by 0 bases, with 12 bases between. This CDR3 contains 14 residues. Written as DNA, the CDR3 is TGCAGTGCTAGGCGGGACTTCGTCTCCTACGAGCAGTACTTC. Protein product: CSARRDFVSYEQYF.

This clonotype was observed a handful of times. This chain joins TRBV18 and TRBJ2-1, with D maybe TRBD1 (5 bases). V was cut by 3 bases and J by 10 bases, with 13 bases left in between. The CDR3 has 13 amino acids. Germline V gene sequence: CDR1 KGHSH, CDR2 LQKENI. The CDR3, as DNA: TGTGCCAGCTCACCTCCAGGGTTGGGGGAGCAGTTCTTC. It codes for CASSPPGLGEQFF.

This clonotype was detected many times. V usage is TRBV12-3 or TRBV12-4 and J usage is TRBJ1-2; 7 nucleotides agree with TRBD1. The CDR3 extends over 15 amino acids. The ends lost 0 bases at V and 4 bases at J; junction bases unmatched: 5. Here the CDR3 reads CASSLAGGDSYGYTF. The DNA for the CDR3 is TGTGCCAGCAGTTTAGCGGGGGGGGACAGCTATGGCTACACCTTC.

This clonotype was seen a handful of times. The chain joins TRBV7-2 to TRBJ2-5; D is unclear. V was trimmed by 4 bases and J by 13 bases, leaving 19 bases between them. The V gene's germline CDR1 is SGHTA and CDR2 FQGNSA. The CDR3 sequence is 13 residues long. The CDR3 sequence is CASSSKVQRHLYF. CDR3 bases: TGTGCCAGCAGCTCGAAAGTGCAAAGGCATCTGTACTTC.

The V call is TRBV5-1, the J call TRBJ2-3; the D gene is possibly TRBD2 (5 bases). V was cut by 6 bases and J by 6 bases, with 23 bases left in between. Germline V lookup: CDR1 SGHRS, CDR2 YFSETQ. The CDR3 loop spans 16 amino acids. The CDR3 loop reads CASNKLGGGAGDTQYF. The DNA for the CDR3 is TGCGCCAGCAACAAATTGGGCGGCGGCGCGGGCGATACGCAGTATTTT.

Note on this clonotype: A read error may produce the germline difference seen at one junction end. V is TRBV7-6 and J is TRBJ2-5; D could derive from TRBD1 or TRBD2 (5 bases each). The CDR3 covers 13 residues. Germline V gives CDR1 SGHVS, CDR2 FNYEAQ. CDR3 sequence: CASSSGTEEPQYF. CDR3 nucleotide sequence: TGTGCCAGCAGTTCCGGGACGGAAGAGCCCCAGTACTTC.

The V and J genes are TRBV20-1 and TRBJ2-3, with unresolved D. The CDR3 is made up of 10 amino acids. Deletions cut 2 bases from V and 11 bases from J, with 8 bases between. Looked up from germline, CDR1 is DFQATT and CDR2 is SNEGSKA (reference sequence). The CDR3 region has the DNA TGCAGTGCTAGAATTAATAAGCAGTATTTT. This sequence encodes CSARINKQYF.

This clonotype was observed a handful of times. The rearrangement links TRBV5-1 to TRBJ2-1, with D unclear. The CDR3 extends over 13 amino acids. Trimming cost V 1 base and J 5 bases, with 7 bases left between them. Per germline, CDR1 SGHRS and CDR2 YFSETQ. CDR3 sequence reads: CASSLRSDNEQFF. The CDR3 nucleotides read TGCGCCAGCAGCTTGCGTTCGGACAATGAGCAGTTCTTC.

This clonotype was found a few times. The chain has TRBV9 and TRBJ2-1; 9 bases fit TRBD2. Germline-derived CDR1 and CDR2 are SGDLS and YYNGEE. The CDR3 is 15 residues long. V lost 4 bases and J lost 6; bases outside the gene matches: 8. The CDR3, as DNA: TGTGCCAGCAGCAGAGTAGCGGGAGAAGTCAATGAGCAGTTCTTC. This translates into CASSRVAGEVNEQFF.

This clonotype was observed a handful of times. The V call is TRBV20-1, the J call TRBJ2-2, with a weak D call TRBD1 (5 bases). Trimming stripped 3 bases from V and 6 bases from J, with 8 bases between. The CDR3 is made up of 12 amino acids. CDR1 is DFQATT and CDR2 is SNEGSKA in the germline V gene (reference sequence). The CDR3 sequence: CSASRGAGELFF. Here the CDR3 DNA reads TGCAGTGCTAGTAGGGGTGCCGGGGAGCTGTTTTTT.

This clonotype was counted a few times. The CDR3 DNA sequence: TGTGCCAGCAGGCGGGCGAGTTGGGACACTGAAGCTTTCTTT. Protein: CASRRASWDTEAFF. The rearrangement links TRBV27 to TRBJ1-1; D uncertain. The CDR3 length is 14 residues. The germline CDR1 and CDR2 sequences are MNHEY and SMNVEV (reference sequence). With 6 bases removed from V and 3 bases from J, the gap between germline ends came to 14 bases.

This sequence joins TRBV20-1 and TRBJ2-7; D perhaps matches TRBD1 (5 bases). The length of the CDR3 is 13 residues. Trimming removed 6 bases at V and 2 bases at J, with 14 bases between. Germline CDR1 is DFQATT and CDR2 is SNEGSKA (reference sequence). As DNA, the CDR3 is TGCAGTGCCCAAAGGGGCAGTGCCTACGAGCAGTACTTC. Translated, it gives CSAQRGSAYEQYF.

The chain has TRBV4-1 and TRBJ2-7, with a possible D match to TRBD1 (6 bases). Germline CDR1 is MGHRA and CDR2 is YSYEKL. Trimming pared 3 bases from V and 3 bases from J, leaving 12 bases between. This CDR3 is 14 amino acids long. The CDR3 coding sequence is TGCGCCAGCAGCCATAGGACAGTTGACTACGAGCAGTACTTC. Its translation is CASSHRTVDYEQYF.

The DNA of the CDR3 is TGCAGTGCTACCCGGACAGGAACTAATGAAAAACTGTTTTTT. Residues: CSATRTGTNEKLFF. This rearrangement joins TRBV20-1 to TRBJ1-4; 7 bases agree with TRBD1. The CDR3 length is 14 residues. V shed 4 bases, J shed 1 base, and the junction held 3 bases outside the gene matches. In germline, CDR1 is DFQATT, CDR2 SNEGSKA (reference sequence).

This chain connects TRBV20-1 to TRBJ2-1, with 9 nucleotides matching TRBD2. Germline trimming cut 4 bases from V and 6 bases from J; bases unmatched to any gene: 4. This CDR3 has 13 amino acids. The germline V gene has CDR1 DFQATT and CDR2 SNEGSKA (reference sequence). In DNA form, the CDR3 reads TGCAGTGCTATTGCGGGGGGGATCAATGAGCAGTTCTTC. Its protein is CSAIAGGINEQFF.

This sequence joins TRBV4-3 and TRBJ2-1; D is undetermined. CDR3 length equals 13 residues. The ends were cut back, 4 bases at V and 12 bases at J, with 16 bases in the middle. Germline V lookup: CDR1 LGHNA, CDR2 YSLEER. Here the CDR3 reads CASSPTPFGVQFF. DNA of the CDR3: TGCGCCAGCAGCCCTACACCTTTTGGGGTGCAGTTCTTC.

The CDR3 sequence: CSVRRPNTEAFF. CDR3 sequence (DNA): TGCAGCGTTCGCAGGCCGAACACTGAAGCTTTCTTT. J is TRBJ1-1 and V is TRBV29-1; D gene unclear. The CDR3 runs to 12 residues. The germline V gene encodes CDR1 SQVTM and CDR2 ANQGSEA. The V end lost 5 bases, the J end lost 1 base, and 8 bases lay between the germline ends.

The DNA of the CDR3 is TGTGCCAGCGGATGGGGTCGAGTCTCTGGGGCCAACGTCCTGACTTTC. Protein: CASGWGRVSGANVLTF. The V and J genes are TRBV12-3 or TRBV12-4 and TRBJ2-6, with unresolved D. Deletions cut 8 bases from V and 0 bases from J, with 14 bases between. The length of the CDR3 is 16 residues.

This clonotype showed up just a few times. The rearrangement joins TRBV9 to TRBJ1-6; a weak D match, TRBD1 (6 bases). Trimming shortened V by 2 bases and J by 6 bases, and 9 bases separated the two germline ends. CDR1 is SGDLS, CDR2 YYNGEE, per germline. This CDR3 is 14 amino acids long. CDR3 residues: CASSVGTTNSPLHF. The DNA for the CDR3 is TGTGCCAGCAGCGTCGGGACAACTAATTCACCCCTCCACTTT.

This clonotype appeared many times. The chain combines TRBV11-2 with TRBJ1-1, with D unclear. V lost 0 bases and J 4 bases, leaving 9 bases between the germline ends. This CDR3 contains 14 residues. Germline lookup yields CDR1 SGHAT and CDR2 FQNNGV. The CDR3 is CASSLDRDSTEAFF. The CDR3 DNA follows: TGTGCCAGCAGCTTAGATAGGGATTCCACTGAAGCTTTCTTT.

The rearrangement uses TRBV6-2 or TRBV6-3 and TRBJ2-1; 16 positions match TRBD2. V trimming: 6 bases; J trimming: 9 bases; junction bases outside the gene matches: 17. The CDR3 runs to 19 residues. The V gene's germline CDR1 is MNHEY and CDR2 SVGEGT. The CDR3 DNA reads as TGTGCCAGCAGAGGAGGGACTAGCGGGAGGGATATACTTAGGGCTGAGCAGTTCTTC. Its protein is CASRGGTSGRDILRAEQFF.

The genes are TRBV7-9 and TRBJ2-4; unclear D gene. V lost 8 bases and J 1 base, leaving 9 bases between the germline ends. This CDR3 is 13 amino acids long. The germline V gene encodes CDR1 SEHNR and CDR2 FQNEAQ (reference sequence). The CDR3 here is CASGPLAKNIQYF. The CDR3 coding sequence is TGTGCCAGCGGGCCCCTGGCCAAAAACATTCAGTACTTC. The full variable domain, completed using reference TRBV7-9 and TRBJ2-4, is DTGVSQNPRHKITKRGQNVTFRCDPISEHNRLYWYRQTLGQGPEFLTYFQNEAQLEKSRLLSDRFSAERPKGSFSTLEIQRTEQGDSAMYLCASGPLAKNIQYFGAGTRLSVL.

This chain links TRBV5-6 with TRBJ2-3; D possibly corresponds to TRBD2 (6 bases). The CDR3 consists of 15 residues. Deletions cut 3 bases from V and 3 bases from J, with 14 bases between. Germline V CDR1 and CDR2: SGHDT, YYEEEE. The CDR3 reads CASSSIGGVTDTQYF. In nucleotides, the CDR3 is TGTGCCAGCAGCTCCATAGGAGGGGTAACAGATACGCAGTATTTT.